The 17 T cell receptor beta chains in this list originate from one sample, sequenced in a study of cytomegalovirus exposure and HLA in healthy donors. Primers: 60 Vbeta forward and 13 Jbeta reverse. TCRdb keeps only in-frame clones here, not all; method: immunoSEQ multiplex PCR. The sample comprises some 120,000 clones, about three quarters of which are singletons, and just over 8% rests with the top ten. Sequencing used PBMCs. The receptors originated from a woman between 40 and 55 years old in good health and CMV-seropositive.

The rearrangement joins TRBV5-6 to TRBJ2-5, with 9 bases that match TRBD2. Per germline, CDR1 SGHDT and CDR2 YYEEEE. The CDR3 is made up of 15 amino acids. With 4 bases clipped from V and 4 bases from J, the junction kept 8 bases outside the gene matches. Here the CDR3 DNA reads TGTGCCAGCAGCATACATAGCGGGGGTAGAGAGACCCAGTACTTC. It codes for CASSIHSGGRETQYF.

The chain couples TRBV5-1 to TRBJ1-3, with unresolved D. Trimming removed 0 bases at V and 0 bases at J, with 10 bases between. Germline V lookup: CDR1 SGHRS, CDR2 YFSETQ. The CDR3 extends over 16 amino acids. The CDR3 DNA reads TGCGCCAGCAGCTTGGGTTCGTTTAGCTCTGGAAACACCATATATTTT. It yields the protein CASSLGSFSSGNTIYF.

This clone was counted a few times. CDR3 DNA: TGTGCTAGTGGTCCAGACAGGGTCTATAGCAATCAGCCCCAGCATTTT. This encodes CASGPDRVYSNQPQHF. This rearrangement joins TRBV12-5 to TRBJ1-5; TRBD1 agrees at 7 bases. The V and J ends lost 5 bases and 0 bases, in that order; junction bases with no gene match: 7. The CDR3 is made up of 16 amino acids. Germline values: CDR1 LGHNT, CDR2 FRNRAP. Looking up the rest from reference TRBV12-5 and TRBJ1-5 gives the full variable domain: DARVTQTPRHKVTEMGQEVTMRCQPILGHNTVFWYRQTMMQGLELLAYFRNRAPLDDSGMPKDRFSAEMPDATLATLKIQPSEPRDSAVYFCASGPDRVYSNQPQHFGDGTRLSIL.

The rearrangement links TRBV7-2 to TRBJ1-2; 7 bases are a match to TRBD1. The V and J ends lost 1 base and 4 bases, in that order; junction bases with no gene match: 9. Germline lookup yields CDR1 SGHTA and CDR2 FQGNSA. This CDR3 comprises 16 residues. The CDR3 sequence is CASSLGPTGVAYGYTF. The CDR3 nucleotides are TGTGCCAGCAGCTTAGGACCCACAGGGGTGGCCTATGGCTACACCTTC. Complete variable domain (other parts from reference TRBV7-2 and TRBJ1-2): GAGVSQSPSNKVTEKGKDVELRCDPISGHTALYWYRQSLGQGLEFLIYFQGNSAPDKSGLPSDRFSAERTGGSVSTLTIQRTQQEDSAVYLCASSLGPTGVAYGYTFGSGTRLTVV.

The chain carries TRBV19 and TRBJ2-7; D uncertain. CDR1 LNHDA and CDR2 SQIVND come from the germline V gene (reference sequence). The V and J ends lost 1 base and 6 bases respectively, with 7 bases between them. This CDR3 is built from 12 residues. The CDR3 loop is CASSIGAGEQYF. In DNA form, the CDR3 reads TGTGCCAGTAGTATAGGGGCTGGCGAGCAGTACTTC.

CDR3 sequence: CATSRRDRGYQETQYF. The CDR3 DNA follows: TGTGCCACCAGCCGCCGGGACAGGGGATACCAAGAGACCCAGTACTTC. The chain employs TRBV15 and TRBJ2-5; the match to TRBD1 covers 10 bases. V dropped 5 bases and J dropped 0; count of bases not matched to a gene: 6. The CDR3 is 16 amino acids. CDR1 is LNHNV, CDR2 YYDKDF, per germline (reference sequence).

This chain uses TRBV5-4 with TRBJ2-7; 10 nucleotides align to TRBD2. The V gene's germline CDR1 is SGHNT and CDR2 YYREEE (reference sequence). J was trimmed by 3 bases and V by 1 base; bases with no gene match: 10. The CDR3 totals 17 residues. DNA for the CDR3: TGTGCCAGCAGCTTGCCCGGAGGAGCGGGGGGGCTCTACGAGCAGTACTTC. Translating gives CASSLPGGAGGLYEQYF.

V is TRBV20-1 and J is TRBJ2-7; 7 nucleotides agree with TRBD1. J gave up 6 bases and V 6 bases, and 5 bases lay outside the gene matches. The V gene's germline CDR1 is DFQATT and CDR2 SNEGSKA (reference sequence). The CDR3 runs to 11 residues. The CDR3 DNA sequence: TGCAGTGCATACACAGGGGCCGAGCAGTACTTC. As protein: CSAYTGAEQYF.

The genes are TRBV19 and TRBJ1-5; D perhaps matches TRBD1 (5 bases). Trimming took off 0 bases at V and 8 bases at J, with 14 bases between the two ends. The CDR3 runs 15 residues. CDR1 and CDR2 (germline): LNHDA, SQIVND (reference sequence). The CDR3 bases are TGTGCCAGTAGTATAGAGGGGACGGGGGTGAAGCCCCAGCATTTT. Amino acids: CASSIEGTGVKPQHF.

The chain recombines TRBV29-1 with TRBJ1-1; no definite D call. The CDR3 loop spans 14 amino acids. With 0 bases removed from V and 0 bases from J, the gap between germline ends came to 8 bases. Germline V lookup: CDR1 SQVTM, CDR2 ANQGSEA. CDR3 in DNA: TGCAGCGTTGAAGATGGTTACATGAACACTGAAGCTTTCTTT. This gives the protein CSVEDGYMNTEAFF.

This clone was detected only a few times. Germline and junction disagree at one end, which may indicate a read error. This chain uses TRBV27 with TRBJ1-1; D perhaps matches TRBD1 (5 bases). The CDR3 consists of 10 residues. From germline, CDR1 is MNHEY and CDR2 SMNVEV (reference sequence). The DNA for the CDR3 is TGTGCCAGCGGCTGGCCGACAGTCAGCTTT. Translated: CASGWPTVSF.

This clone has more than one count but fewer than ten. The chain employs TRBV27 and TRBJ2-1, with TRBD2 as a possible D gene (7 bases). Per the germline V gene, CDR1 is MNHEY and CDR2 is SMNVEV (reference sequence). With 6 bases removed from V and 10 bases from J, the gap between germline ends came to 16 bases. The CDR3 runs to 13 residues. As DNA, the CDR3 is TGTGCCAGCAGACCCTCCGGGGGGCGGGAGCAGTTCTTC. Protein: CASRPSGGREQFF.

This clone was detected only a few times. V and J are TRBV4-1 and TRBJ1-5; D ambiguous. Germline V gene data show CDR1 as MGHRA and CDR2 as YSYEKL. V was shortened by 1 base and J by 6 bases, with 13 bases between the two germline ends. CDR3 length equals 15 residues. The CDR3 bases are TGCGCCAGCAGCCAAGGCTCCCAGTTAATTCAGCCCCAGCATTTT. It encodes CASSQGSQLIQPQHF.

J is TRBJ2-2 and V is TRBV2, with TRBD1 as a possible D gene (5 bases). The length of the CDR3 is 16 residues. From germline, CDR1 is SNHLY and CDR2 FYNNEI. V lost 3 bases to trimming and J lost 1 base, with 12 bases between them. The chain's CDR3 is CASSEWGAVNTGELFF. CDR3 bases: TGTGCCAGCAGTGAGTGGGGCGCGGTGAACACCGGGGAGCTGTTTTTT.

This chain joins TRBV7-9 and TRBJ1-2; D is perhaps TRBD1 (6 bases). V was pared by 1 base and J by 7 bases, with 7 bases between. Germline CDR1 and CDR2: SEHNR and FQNEAQ (reference sequence). The length of the CDR3 is 12 residues. The CDR3 DNA sequence: TGTGCCAGCAGCTTAGAAGGGGGTGGCTACACCTTC. Amino acid sequence: CASSLEGGGYTF.

The CDR3 loop reads CASSIRGEKLFF. The CDR3 DNA sequence: TGTGCCAGTAGTATTCGGGGTGAAAAACTGTTTTTT. The chain couples TRBV19 to TRBJ1-4; D not resolved. The CDR3 runs 12 residues. Trimming pared 3 bases from V and 7 bases from J, leaving 6 bases between. Per the germline V gene, CDR1 is LNHDA and CDR2 is SQIVND (reference sequence).

This sequence joins TRBV5-4 and TRBJ2-3, with D uncertain. Trimming cost V 2 bases and J 5 bases, with 9 bases left between them. Germline lookup yields CDR1 SGHNT and CDR2 YYREEE (reference sequence). The CDR3 covers 13 residues. The DNA of the CDR3 is TGTGCCAGCAGCTTAGCTCCACGAGATACGCAGTATTTT. This encodes CASSLAPRDTQYF.